What follows are 7 T cell receptor beta chains derived from one specimen sequenced in a study of CD8 T cells in Susac syndrome. The authors reverse transcribed 0.5 to 1 ug RNA with random hexamers. Using its own MiXCR run on the immunoSEQ multiplex PCR reads, TCRdb lists one record per CDR3 protein. The data contain 330,000 or so distinct CDR3 sequences, 89% of them singletons. Sequencing was done on a sample of CD8+ T cells from PBMCs. The receptors stem from a human donor with multiple sclerosis.

This clonotype has just a few counts. This chain's CDR3 is CASSPGFEQFF. DNA of the CDR3: TGCGCCAGCAGCCCGGGGTTCGAGCAGTTCTTC. The V gene is TRBV4-1, the J gene TRBJ2-1, with TRBD2 as a possible D gene (5 bases). This CDR3 is 11 amino acids long. CDR1 is MGHRA and CDR2 is YSYEKL in the germline V gene. Trimming shortened V by 4 bases and J by 10 bases, and 8 bases separated the two germline ends.

This clonotype was detected only a few times. The rearrangement links TRBV19 to TRBJ1-6, with 9 bases fitting TRBD1. This CDR3 has 14 amino acids. Germline trimming cut 4 bases from V and 9 bases from J; bases unmatched to any gene: 4. Germline CDR1 reads LNHDA; CDR2 reads SQIVND (reference sequence). The CDR3 DNA reads as TGTGCCAGTAGTAAGGACAGGGGACTTTCACCCCTCCACTTT. Translation: CASSKDRGLSPLHF.

This rearrangement joins TRBV6-5 to TRBJ2-1, with TRBD1 as a possible D gene (6 bases). This CDR3 region has 14 residues. Germline V lookup: CDR1 MNHEY, CDR2 SVGAGI. Trimming cost V 4 bases and J 6 bases, with 13 bases left between them. The CDR3 DNA reads as TGTGCCAGCAGTTTACTAGGGACAATCAATGAGCAGTTCTTC. This codes for CASSLLGTINEQFF.

CDR3 sequence: CSATPQVAGANVLTF. The CDR3 DNA is TGCAGTGCTACCCCCCAGGTTGCCGGGGCCAACGTCCTGACTTTC. The chain couples TRBV20-1 to TRBJ2-6, with no clear D. The CDR3 totals 15 residues. Germline assignment: CDR1 DFQATT and CDR2 SNEGSKA (reference sequence). V was clipped by 4 bases and J by 4 bases, with 14 bases between them.

The table lists this clonotype with a count of one. This chain connects TRBV6-5 to TRBJ1-1; 8 nucleotides match TRBD1. Germline lookup yields CDR1 MNHEY and CDR2 SVGAGI. This CDR3 is built from 13 residues. V shed 7 bases, J shed 6 bases, and the junction held 7 bases outside the gene matches. CDR3 loop: CASNQGAGAEAFF. CDR3 DNA sequence: TGTGCCAGCAACCAGGGGGCGGGGGCTGAAGCTTTCTTT.

The V call is TRBV2, the J call TRBJ2-4; the D gene is possibly TRBD1 (5 bases). Germline V gene data show CDR1 as SNHLY and CDR2 as FYNNEI. The CDR3 loop spans 13 amino acids. Trimming removed 10 bases from V and 5 bases from J, with 15 bases in between. The CDR3 reads CAIPVGAQNIQYF. CDR3 DNA: TGTGCCATCCCAGTTGGGGCCCAAAACATTCAGTACTTC. Based on the CDR3 plus reference TRBV2 and TRBJ2-4, the full variable domain is EPEVTQTPSHQVTQMGQEVILRCVPISNHLYFYWYRQILGQKVEFLVSFYNNEISEKSEIFDDQFSVERPDGSNFTLKIRSTKLEDSAMYFCAIPVGAQNIQYFGAGTRLSVL.

The sample holds one count of this clonotype. The chain links TRBV7-6 to TRBJ1-6; 7 positions match TRBD1. Germline CDR1 and CDR2: SGHVS and FNYEAQ. The J segment lost 4 bases and the V segment lost 5 bases, leaving 5 bases of the junction unmatched. This CDR3 spans 15 amino acids. The CDR3 sequence is CASSPRQGYNSPLHF. The DNA of the CDR3 is TGTGCCAGCAGCCCCCGACAGGGTTATAATTCACCCCTCCACTTT.